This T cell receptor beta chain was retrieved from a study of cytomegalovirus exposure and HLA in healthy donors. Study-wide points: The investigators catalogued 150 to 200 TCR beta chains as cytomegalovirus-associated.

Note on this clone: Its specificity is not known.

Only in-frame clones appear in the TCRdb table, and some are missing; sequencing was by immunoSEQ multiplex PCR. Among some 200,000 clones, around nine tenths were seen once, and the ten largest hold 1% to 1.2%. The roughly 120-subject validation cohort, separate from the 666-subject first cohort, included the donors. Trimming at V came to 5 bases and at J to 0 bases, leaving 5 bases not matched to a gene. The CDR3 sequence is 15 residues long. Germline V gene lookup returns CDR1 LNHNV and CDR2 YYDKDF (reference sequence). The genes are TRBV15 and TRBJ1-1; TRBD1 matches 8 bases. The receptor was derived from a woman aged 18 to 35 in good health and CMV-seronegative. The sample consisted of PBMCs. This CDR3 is CATSPQGALNTEAFF. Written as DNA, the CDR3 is TGTGCCACCAGCCCCCAGGGGGCCCTGAACACTGAAGCTTTCTTT.